This T cell receptor beta chain was captured by sequencing in a study of CD8 T cells in ankylosing spondylitis. TCR beta libraries were made by quantitative 5'-RACE with molecular barcodes. MiXCR, applied by TCRdb to the 5' RACE reads, yields one record per CDR3 protein. The table has hundreds of thousands of distinct CDR3 sequences, 12% seen once. On this clonotype itself: Antigen specificity is unknown.

Per germline, CDR1 DFQATT and CDR2 SNEGSKA (reference sequence). V trimming: 0 bases; J trimming: 3 bases; junction bases outside the gene matches: 9. The CDR3 runs 16 residues. General study results and limits: A motif in TCR beta, a set of roughly eight highly homologous variants, appeared characteristic of ankylosing spondylitis blood. CD8+ by phenotype, disease-linked clones were relatively rare in peripheral blood. Reports say disease-linked clones showed up significantly more in matched ankylosing spondylitis synovial fluid.

Sequencing was done on a sample of blood, either unsorted or a sorted T cell fraction (not recorded which). The chain recombines TRBV20-1 with TRBJ2-3; TRBD2 matches at 7 bases. The clonotype comes from a male donor with ankylosing spondylitis. In DNA, the CDR3 is TGCAGTGCTAGAGATCGGCGACTAGCATCAACAGATACGCAGTATTTT. The encoded protein is CSARDRRLASTDTQYF.